These 22 T cell receptor beta chains were all obtained from the same sample, sequenced in a study of blood T cell repertoires in COVID-19. Assay: immunoSEQ multiplex PCR; the TCRdb copy retains only in-frame clones and omits some. The data show under 450,000 clones, around 88% seen once. Specimen: peripheral blood. Receptors originate from a woman aged 45-65 years with COVID-19, enrolled during active disease.

A single count supports this clone. The J gene is TRBJ2-4, the V gene TRBV11-2, with D perhaps TRBD2 (6 bases). This CDR3 has 17 residues. In germline, CDR1 is SGHAT, CDR2 FQNNGV. The germline V and J ends were trimmed by 4 bases and 0 bases, with 16 bases remaining between them. CDR3 region: CASSSSLAGLAKNIQYF. The DNA for the CDR3 is TGTGCCAGCAGCTCCTCTCTGGCGGGGTTAGCCAAAAACATTCAGTACTTC.

The chain is built from TRBV10-2 and TRBJ1-4, with 10 bases fitting TRBD1. Trimming cost V 3 bases and J 11 bases; bases outside gene matches: 12. The CDR3 has 16 residues. Per germline, CDR1 WSHSY and CDR2 SAAADI. CDR3 residues: CASSDGQGVPRGKLFF. The CDR3 DNA follows: TGCGCCAGCAGTGACGGACAGGGGGTCCCTCGTGGTAAACTGTTTTTT.

The rearrangement links TRBV5-1 to TRBJ2-2, with D possibly TRBD1 on 6 matching bases. CDR1 SGHRS and CDR2 YFSETQ come from the germline V gene. Trimming stripped 4 bases from V and 4 bases from J, with 14 bases between. The CDR3 contains 15 residues. The CDR3 nucleotides read TGCGCCAGCAGCCCCCCGACAGGTTCCACCGGGGAGCTGTTTTTT. Translation: CASSPPTGSTGELFF. The whole variable domain, remainder taken from reference TRBV5-1 and TRBJ2-2, is KAGVTQTPRYLIKTRGQQVTLSCSPISGHRSVSWYQQTPGQGLQFLFEYFSETQRNKGNFPGRFSGRQFSNSRSEMNVSTLELGDSALYLCASSPPTGSTGELFFGEGSRLTVL.

The chain employs TRBV7-2 and TRBJ1-4, with a weak D call TRBD1 (5 bases). The V gene lost 1 base and the J gene lost 4 bases, with 7 bases spanning the gap. The germline V gene has CDR1 SGHTA and CDR2 FQGNSA. The length of the CDR3 is 14 residues. CDR3 sequence: CASSLEQGNEKLFF. CDR3 nucleotides: TGTGCCAGCAGCTTAGAGCAGGGTAATGAAAAACTGTTTTTT.

This rearrangement joins TRBV5-1 to TRBJ1-2, with D perhaps TRBD1 (5 bases). V lost 1 base, J lost 6 bases, and 10 bases lay in between. This CDR3 has 13 residues. Germline V gene lookup returns CDR1 SGHRS and CDR2 YFSETQ. CDR3 DNA: TGCGCCAGCAGCTTGAGACAGTCGGATGGCTACACCTTC. Protein product: CASSLRQSDGYTF.

The chain couples TRBV6-5 to TRBJ2-1, with 10 bases aligning to TRBD2. V was clipped by 4 bases and J by 8 bases; unmatched bases: 5. The germline V gene encodes CDR1 MNHEY and CDR2 SVGAGI. CDR3 length equals 14 residues. The CDR3 region has the DNA TGTGCCAGCAGTTGGACTAGCGGTCTCGATGAGCAGTTCTTC. Translated, it gives CASSWTSGLDEQFF.

V is TRBV12-3 or TRBV12-4 and J is TRBJ1-5; no firm D call. The CDR3 runs 12 residues. Trimming removed 1 base from V and 13 bases from J, with 11 bases in between. The DNA of the CDR3 is TGTGCCAGCAGTTTAGATATTCGGTTTCAGCATTTT. It encodes CASSLDIRFQHF.

The CDR3 here is CASSEMTGFNEKLFF. CDR3 in DNA: TGTGCCAGCAGTGAAATGACCGGGTTTAATGAAAAACTGTTTTTT. The chain recombines TRBV25-1 with TRBJ1-4, with no clear D. The germline gives CDR1 MGHDK, CDR2 SYGVNS. V lost 2 bases and J 4 bases, leaving 11 bases between the germline ends. The length of the CDR3 is 15 residues.

On this clone: The same CDR3 can be traced to other DNA sequences in this sample. This sequence joins TRBV5-1 and TRBJ2-5; 7 positions match TRBD2. V gave up 0 bases and J gave up 3 bases; unmatched junction bases: 2. Germline CDR1 SGHRS, CDR2 YFSETQ. The CDR3 spans 14 residues. The CDR3 nucleotides are TGCGCCAGCAGCTTGGTCGCGGGGGAAGAGACCCAGTACTTC. This encodes CASSLVAGEETQYF.

The V and J genes are TRBV18 and TRBJ1-4; TRBD1 agrees at 9 bases. CDR1 KGHSH and CDR2 LQKENI come from the germline V gene. The CDR3 has 15 amino acids. V lost 2 bases and J lost 6; bases outside the gene matches: 4. The CDR3 is CASSPYDRGDEKLFF. DNA for the CDR3: TGTGCCAGCTCACCATACGACAGGGGGGATGAAAAACTGTTTTTT. Supplemented by reference TRBV18 and TRBJ1-4, the full variable domain reads NAGVMQNPRHLVRRRGQEARLRCSPMKGHSHVYWYRQLPEEGLKFMVYLQKENIIDESGMPKERFSAEFPKEGPSILRIQQVVRGDSAAYFCASSPYDRGDEKLFFGSGTQLSVL.

The gene calls are TRBV4-1 and TRBJ2-7, with a weak D call TRBD2 (6 bases). CDR3 size: 16 residues. The V end was cut by 1 base, the J end by 0 bases, with 13 bases between. Looked up from germline, CDR1 is MGHRA and CDR2 is YSYEKL. In DNA, the CDR3 is TGCGCCAGCAGCCAAGTCCCCGGGGGAAGCTCCTACGAGCAGTACTTC. This sequence encodes CASSQVPGGSSYEQYF.

This chain links TRBV11-3 with TRBJ2-7; 12 bases line up with TRBD1. This CDR3 has 16 amino acids. Germline V lookup: CDR1 SGHNT, CDR2 YENEEA. The junction had 11 bases not matched to a gene; V was cut back by 5 bases and J by 6 bases. The CDR3 sequence: CASSAGQGAFQGEQYF. CDR3 coding DNA: TGTGCCAGCAGCGCGGGACAGGGGGCCTTTCAGGGCGAGCAGTACTTC.

This chain joins TRBV6-6 and TRBJ1-2; a possible D gene is TRBD1 (6 bases). With 9 bases removed from V and 4 bases from J, the gap between germline ends came to 24 bases. Germline V gives CDR1 MNHNY, CDR2 SVGAGI (reference sequence). The CDR3 totals 16 residues. Here the CDR3 reads CASTKSLGGAGYGYTF. The CDR3 bases are TGTGCCAGTACTAAATCTTTAGGGGGGGCTGGCTATGGCTACACCTTC.

The J gene is TRBJ2-1, the V gene TRBV14; tentative D call: TRBD2 (5 bases). The length of the CDR3 is 12 residues. V lost 4 bases to trimming and J lost 9 bases, with 10 bases between them. Germline CDR1 reads SGHDN; CDR2 reads FVKESK. CDR3 sequence reads: CASSPTRGEQFF. CDR3 coding DNA: TGTGCCAGCAGCCCGACCCGGGGTGAGCAGTTCTTC. The complete variable domain, with remaining parts taken from reference TRBV14 and TRBJ2-1, reads EAGVTQFPSHSVIEKGQTVTLRCDPISGHDNLYWYRRVMGKEIKFLLHFVKESKQDESGMPNNRFLAERTGGTYSTLKVQPAELEDSGVYFCASSPTRGEQFFGPGTRLTVL.

The chain carries TRBV19 and TRBJ1-2; D remains ambiguous. This CDR3 is 14 amino acids long. Germline CDR1 is LNHDA and CDR2 is SQIVND (reference sequence). Trimming cost V 1 base and J 2 bases, with 8 bases left between them. In DNA form, the CDR3 reads TGTGCCAGTAGTATAGCAGCGTCGAACTATGGCTACACCTTC. Amino acid sequence: CASSIAASNYGYTF.

The chain has TRBV19 and TRBJ1-1; 8 bases are a match to TRBD1. The CDR3 totals 14 residues. Germline loops: CDR1 LNHDA, CDR2 SQIVND (reference sequence). V was clipped by 6 bases and J by 1 base; unmatched bases: 4. The CDR3 region has the DNA TGTGCCAGTAGACCCGGGACAGGGAACACTGAAGCTTTCTTT. Translating it yields CASRPGTGNTEAFF.

This chain joins TRBV3-1 (or the pseudogene TRBV3-2) and TRBJ1-3; TRBD1 might be the D (6 bases). Trimming removed 4 bases at V and 4 bases at J, with 14 bases between. Germline-derived CDR1 and CDR2 are LGHDT and YNNKEL (reference sequence). The CDR3 consists of 15 residues. The CDR3 spells CASSLGAGLGNTIYF. The DNA of the CDR3 is TGTGCCAGCAGCCTGGGGGCCGGGTTAGGAAACACCATATATTTT.

This chain connects TRBV7-6 to TRBJ1-2, with D perhaps matching TRBD1 (6 bases). V shed 4 bases and J shed 7 bases, with 13 bases lying between them. This CDR3 has 13 amino acids. Germline loops: CDR1 SGHVS, CDR2 FNYEAQ. CDR3 residues: CASSSHREGGYTF. The CDR3 bases are TGTGCCAGCAGCTCACACAGGGAGGGTGGCTACACCTTC.

The chain has TRBV28 and TRBJ1-3; D possibly corresponds to TRBD1 (6 bases). Germline CDR1 MDHEN, CDR2 SYDVKM. CDR3 length: 14 amino acids. Trimming removed 3 bases at V and 7 bases at J, with 13 bases between. Here the CDR3 reads CASSFYRDGNTIYF. CDR3 DNA: TGTGCCAGCAGTTTTTACAGGGATGGTAACACCATATATTTT.

This chain connects TRBV6-5 to TRBJ1-1, with TRBD1 matching 8 bases. The CDR3 runs 16 residues. V was pared by 1 base and J by 4 bases, with 8 bases of the junction left unmatched. The germline gives CDR1 MNHEY, CDR2 SVGAGI. This CDR3 reads CASSYFIGDRGTEAFF. In nucleotides, the CDR3 is TGTGCCAGCAGTTACTTTATAGGAGACAGGGGCACTGAAGCTTTCTTT.

The V gene is TRBV7-7, the J gene TRBJ2-1; TRBD2 aligns across 14 bases. J lost 9 bases, V lost 5 bases, and 6 bases had no gene match. The CDR3 extends over 15 amino acids. In germline, CDR1 is SSHAT, CDR2 FNYEAQ (reference sequence). CDR3 sequence reads: CASSATSGGAAEQFF. Written as DNA, the CDR3 is TGTGCCAGCAGCGCGACTAGCGGGGGGGCCGCTGAGCAGTTCTTC.

J is TRBJ1-1 and V is TRBV5-6, with TRBD1 matching 7 bases. The germline V gene has CDR1 SGHDT and CDR2 YYEEEE. Unmatched junction bases numbered 11, after V lost 5 bases and J lost 1 base. This CDR3 is 16 amino acids long. The CDR3 is CASRPGTEPSNTEAFF. DNA for the CDR3: TGTGCCAGCAGACCCGGGACAGAACCCTCGAACACTGAAGCTTTCTTT.